This is a list of T cell receptor beta chains from one sample in a study of T-cell memory formation after mild COVID-19. A single record per CDR3 protein comes from TCRdb applying MiXCR to the 5' RACE reads. The sample lists approximately 490,000 distinct CDR3 sequences, roughly 20% seen once, with about 12% in the top ten. Sequences were obtained from PBMCs or a T cell subset sorted from them (not recorded which). The receptors come from an adult woman who had mild COVID-19 (a few samples of this study predate the infection). Cell type and time point are not known. The CDR3 runs from the conserved cysteine through the conserved F or W. D genes are given only for firm matches. A clone size is listed for some rows: how often the clone was seen (once, few, many), or a class if it is expanded.

v_gene	j_gene	abundance	d_gene	CDR3nt	CDR3aa
TRBV20-1	TRBJ2-4	few	TRBD2	TGCAGTGCTAGAGATCGGGTAGCGGGACTTACTCTAGCCAAAAACATTCAGTACTTC	CSARDRVAGLTLAKNIQYF
TRBV5-6	TRBJ1-1	few	NA	TGTGCCAGCAGCTTGTCCCCAGGGGAGGGTTCGAACACTGAAGCTTTCTTT	CASSLSPGEGSNTEAFF
TRBV15	TRBJ1-1	NA	NA	TGTGCCACCAGCAGAGTACGAGGAAACACTGAAGCTTTCTTT	CATSRVRGNTEAFF
TRBV30	TRBJ1-4	NA	TRBD1	TGTGCCTGGAGTACAGGGGCGTCTAATGAAAAACTGTTTTTT	CAWSTGASNEKLFF
TRBV5-6	TRBJ2-6	few	TRBD1	TGTGCCAGCAGCACCCGGACAGGCGCTGGGGCCAACGTCCTGACTTTC	CASSTRTGAGANVLTF
TRBV7-2	TRBJ2-7	NA	NA	TGTGCCAGCAGCTCAGGACTCGGGACGGCCGACTACGAGCAGTACTTC	CASSSGLGTADYEQYF
TRBV6-5	TRBJ2-7	NA	NA	TGTGCCAGCAGTTACTCGGCTTCCAGCTCCCGCGAGCAGTACTTC	CASSYSASSSREQYF
TRBV7-9	TRBJ1-1	NA	NA	TGTGCCAGCAGCTTAATACAGGGAGTTGAAGCTTTCTTT	CASSLIQGVEAFF
TRBV5-6	TRBJ2-7	NA	NA	TGTGCCAGCAGCTTGGAATTCCACGAGCAGTACTTC	CASSLEFHEQYF
TRBV7-9	TRBJ2-1	NA	NA	TGTGCCAGCAGCTTAGCCTTTCGGGGAGTCCCCCCGGAGCAGTTCTTC	CASSLAFRGVPPEQFF
TRBV7-9	TRBJ2-1	many	NA	TGTGCCAGCAGCTTAGAGTCTAATCCTTTCTTC	CASSLESNPFF
TRBV11-2	TRBJ1-2	NA	NA	TGTGCCAGCAACATACAACGCCCTGGGGGCTATGGCTACACCTTC	CASNIQRPGGYGYTF
TRBV6-6	TRBJ2-7	few	TRBD1	TGTGCCAGCAGTACCGGGACAGTAAGCTCCTACGAGCAGTACTTC	CASSTGTVSSYEQYF
TRBV6-2/TRBV6-3	TRBJ2-3	few	NA	TGTGCCAGCAGTTACTCGGACGGATCTACGCAGTATTTT	CASSYSDGSTQYF
TRBV9	TRBJ1-2	NA	TRBD1	TGTGCCAGCAGCGTACCTACAGGGGGCGGTGGCTACACCTTC	CASSVPTGGGGYTF
TRBV5-1	TRBJ2-1	NA	TRBD2	TGCGCCAGCAGTCCCCCTGGCGGGGGGGTTAGGCAGTTCTTC	CASSPPGGGVRQFF
TRBV7-9	TRBJ2-4	NA	NA	TGTGCCAGCAGTTCCTTACTCGGAGGGTTGAGCCAAGCGGCCAAAAACATTCAGTACTTC	CASSSLLGGLSQAAKNIQYF
TRBV6-1	TRBJ2-7	NA	NA	TGTGCCAGCGCCGTTGGGGGGTCCTACGAGCAGTACTTC	CASAVGGSYEQYF
TRBV7-9	TRBJ1-2	few	NA	TGTGCCAGCAGCCCCCGGGTCTTTTACTATGGCTACACCTTC	CASSPRVFYYGYTF
TRBV24-1	TRBJ2-1	few	NA	TGTGCCAGAAGAGAGGGGCTCGGCAATGAGCAGTTCTTC	CARREGLGNEQFF
TRBV7-2	TRBJ2-6	NA	NA	TGTGCCAGCAGCTTAGTTGGCAGTTACTCTGGGGCCAACGTCCTGACTTTC	CASSLVGSYSGANVLTF
TRBV5-1	TRBJ2-7	NA	TRBD2	TGCGCCAGCAGCTTCCTACTGACTAGCGGGAGGCCCTACGAGCAGTACTTC	CASSFLLTSGRPYEQYF
TRBV5-6	TRBJ2-3	few	TRBD2	TGTGCCAGCAGCCTCGGGACTAGCGGGAAGGGGGATACGCAGTATTTT	CASSLGTSGKGDTQYF
TRBV20-1	TRBJ2-4	many	NA	TGCAGTGCTAAATCGGGCTCAAACATTCAGTACTTC	CSAKSGSNIQYF
TRBV7-9	TRBJ2-3	few	NA	TGTGCCAGCAGCCGACGAGGGGGGGATCTTAGCACAGATACGCAGTATTTT	CASSRRGGDLSTDTQYF
TRBV15	TRBJ1-4	NA	TRBD1	TGTGCCACCAGTACCGGGACAGGGGGTTTCTTTAGTAATGAAAAACTGTTTTTT	CATSTGTGGFFSNEKLFF
TRBV7-8	TRBJ2-3	many	TRBD2	TGTGCCAGCAGCTCCCGGACTAGCGGGAGAAGGCATACGCAGTATTTT	CASSSRTSGRRHTQYF
TRBV28	TRBJ2-7	NA	TRBD1	TGTGCCAGCCGATCCTGGACAGGGGTGATCTACGAGCAGTACTTC	CASRSWTGVIYEQYF
TRBV4-3	TRBJ1-4	few	NA	TGCGCCAGCAGCCAAGGGACAGCTTCGTCTGAAAAACTGTTTTTT	CASSQGTASSEKLFF
TRBV4-1	TRBJ1-1	NA	TRBD1	TGCGCCAGCAGCCTACCGGACAGGATGAACACTGAAGCTTTCTTT	CASSLPDRMNTEAFF
TRBV10-3	TRBJ2-1	NA	TRBD2	TGTGCCATCGGAGGACTAGCGGGAGCTACGCTTCGCAATGAGCAGTTCTTC	CAIGGLAGATLRNEQFF
TRBV10-3	TRBJ2-3	NA	TRBD1	TGTGCCATCAGTCGCGGACAGGGCAGCACAGATACGCAGTATTTT	CAISRGQGSTDTQYF
TRBV9	TRBJ2-5	few	NA	TGTGCCAGCAGCGTAACCCTTCCCGACTTGTACCAAGAGACCCAGTACTTC	CASSVTLPDLYQETQYF
TRBV6-5	TRBJ2-3	NA	NA	TGTGCCAGCAGCTCCTCCGGACTTTCGTGGGGAGATACGCAGTATTTT	CASSSSGLSWGDTQYF
TRBV3-1	TRBJ2-7	NA	NA	TGTGCCAGCAGCCAAGGGGCAGTAAGGACCCACGAGCAGTACTTC	CASSQGAVRTHEQYF
TRBV7-8	TRBJ2-5	few	NA	TGTGCCAGCAGCGCCCTTGCGCAGGGGCCCGATCGCGAGACCCAGTACTTC	CASSALAQGPDRETQYF
TRBV5-1	TRBJ1-6	NA	NA	TGCGCCAGCAGCTTGGGAGGGGCGAATAATTCACCCCTCCACTTT	CASSLGGANNSPLHF
TRBV24-1	TRBJ1-4	NA	NA	TGTGCCACGAGCCCGGGCCAGAATTGGGATGAAAAACTGTTTTTT	CATSPGQNWDEKLFF
TRBV7-2	TRBJ2-7	many	TRBD1	TGTGCCAGCAGCTTCCGGACAGGGGGCGAGCAGTACTTC	CASSFRTGGEQYF
TRBV7-2	TRBJ2-3	few	NA	TGTGCCAGCAGCACCAGACCGGACCCGCAGTATTTT	CASSTRPDPQYF
TRBV20-1	TRBJ2-3	few	NA	TGCAGTGCTTACAGGACACTTAGCACAGATACGCAGTATTTT	CSAYRTLSTDTQYF
TRBV14	TRBJ2-6	few	NA	TGTGCCAGCAGCCAAGTGAGAGGGGCCAACGTCCTGACTTTC	CASSQVRGANVLTF
TRBV11-1	TRBJ1-2	few	TRBD1	TGTGCCAGCAGCTTCATGGGACAGGCCTATGGCTACACCTTC	CASSFMGQAYGYTF
TRBV29-1	TRBJ2-7	many	NA	TGCAGCGTTGAGACTTTCTCCTACGAGCAGTACTTC	CSVETFSYEQYF
TRBV7-8	TRBJ2-5	few	NA	TGTGCCAGCAGCTTATATGGGGGTGGAGGCAGGGTGCAAGAGACCCAGTACTTC	CASSLYGGGGRVQETQYF
TRBV30	TRBJ1-2	NA	NA	TGTGCCTGGAAGCGGTCCTATGGCTACACCTTC	CAWKRSYGYTF
TRBV20-1	TRBJ1-2	many	NA	TGCAGTCCCCCATCAGGACAGCACAACTATGGCTACACCTTC	CSPPSGQHNYGYTF
TRBV5-1	TRBJ1-1	NA	NA	TGCGCCAGCAGCTTGGGACAGGCCGATCGTGCAGCAGCTTTCTTT	CASSLGQADRAAAFF
TRBV18	TRBJ1-3	few	TRBD1	TGTGCCAGCCGGTATGGCAGGGGGTCTGACTTCTCTGGAAACACCATATATTTT	CASRYGRGSDFSGNTIYF
TRBV4-2	TRBJ2-3	few	NA	TGTGCCAGCAGCCAGTTAATCTCCGGGGCGAGGACAGATACGCAGTATTTT	CASSQLISGARTDTQYF
TRBV3-1	TRBJ1-1	few	NA	TGTGCCAGCAGCCATTCGACAGGTGGAGCTTTCTTT	CASSHSTGGAFF
TRBV19	TRBJ2-4	few	NA	TGTGCCAGTAGTATCCCAAGGGGTCGTTTAGGCATTCAGTACTTC	CASSIPRGRLGIQYF
TRBV4-1	TRBJ2-4	few	NA	TGCGCCAGCAGCCTCTCAGCGGCCGCGGCCGGCAAAAACATTCAGTACTTC	CASSLSAAAAGKNIQYF
TRBV7-7	TRBJ2-2	few	TRBD1	TGTGCTAGCAGCCCCGGACAGGGAAGTAGCGGGGAGCTGTTTTTT	CASSPGQGSSGELFF
TRBV18	TRBJ2-7	few	NA	TGTGCCAGCTCACCACTGCAGGATGGCGAGCAGTACTTC	CASSPLQDGEQYF
TRBV30	TRBJ1-2	NA	TRBD1	TGTGCCTGGAATGCTGGACAGGGTTTTGGCTACACCTTC	CAWNAGQGFGYTF
TRBV20-1	TRBJ2-2	few	NA	TGCAGTGCTAGGAGGTCCTTAGCGAGCACCGGGGAGCTGTTTTTT	CSARRSLASTGELFF
TRBV11-2	TRBJ2-1	few	NA	TGTGCCAGCAGCATGTTACAGGGTTGGAATGAGCAGTTCTTC	CASSMLQGWNEQFF
TRBV18	TRBJ2-7	few	NA	TGTGCCACCGGGGAGTCCCTCTCCTACGAGCAGTACTTC	CATGESLSYEQYF